This T cell receptor beta chain was captured by sequencing in a study of beta chain features in type 1 diabetes. Whole-study context: Patients were similar to healthy donors in age and gender (as well as in cell yields).

Stem cell-like memory, regulatory, central memory and naive CD4+ cells were sorted via CD45RO/CCR7/CD25/CD127/CD95/CD27. Reverse transcribing all isolated RNA meant expressed TCRB transcripts were sequenced. Using immunoSEQ multiplex PCR, the repertoire was profiled, and TCRdb retains in-frame clones only, with some absent. Of some 280,000 clones listed, about 13% are singletons. Broader study findings: With patients and controls alike, PCR might favor shorter templates to an equal degree. Moderately but significantly shorter TCRB CDR3s were found in Type 1 diabetes patients in all four CD4+ subsets.

Germline V lookup: CDR1 MDHEN, CDR2 SYDVKM. V shed 7 bases and J shed 6 bases, with 15 bases lying between them. CDR3 length: 13 amino acids. This clone was counted a few times. Its antigen remains unknown. The TCR was taken from a man younger than 45 with type 1 diabetes. The specimen sequenced was naive CD4+ T cells from blood. This chain joins TRBV28 and TRBJ2-5; TRBD1 might be the D (5 bases). The DNA for the CDR3 is TGTGCCAGCATAAAAGGGGCCTTACAGACCCAGTACTTC. Its protein is CASIKGALQTQYF.